This T cell receptor beta chain was sequenced during a study of naive and memory T cell subsets. The length of the CDR3 is 15 residues. Germline assignment: CDR1 SGHNT and CDR2 YYREEE (reference sequence). The V and J ends lost 8 bases and 8 bases, in that order; junction bases with no gene match: 13. Both TRBC1 and TRBC2 were covered by a beta constant-region primer of two equimolar oligonucleotides. TCRdb reprocessed the UMI-ligation and nested PCR reads via MiXCR and lists one record per CDR3 protein. The repertoire holds about 90,000 distinct CDR3 sequences, with 7% as singletons. Separate alpha and beta amplification began at the second PCR step.

The material sequenced was central memory CD4+ T cells from blood. This receptor was taken from a human donor in good health. This chain connects TRBV5-4 to TRBJ2-3; 11 nucleotides match TRBD2. The CDR3 sequence is CASSVAGGPFGTQYF. For the CDR3, the DNA is TGTGCCAGTTCAGTAGCGGGGGGGCCTTTCGGTACGCAGTATTTT.